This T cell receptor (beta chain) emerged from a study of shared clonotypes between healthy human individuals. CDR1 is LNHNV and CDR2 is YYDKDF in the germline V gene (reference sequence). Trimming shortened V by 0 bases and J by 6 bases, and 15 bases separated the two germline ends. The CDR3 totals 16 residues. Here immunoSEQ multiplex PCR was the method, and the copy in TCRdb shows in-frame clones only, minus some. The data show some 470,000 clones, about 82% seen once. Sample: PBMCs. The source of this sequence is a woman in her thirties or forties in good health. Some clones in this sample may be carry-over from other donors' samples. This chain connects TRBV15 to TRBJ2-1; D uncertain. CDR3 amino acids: CATSRDGAGKGNEQFF. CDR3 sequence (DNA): TGTGCCACCAGCAGAGATGGAGCTGGGAAGGGCAATGAGCAGTTCTTC.